This TCR beta chain was recorded in a study of regulatory T cells in long-lasting Graves disease. Whole-study results and caveats: Patients with persistent disease showed a bias toward TRBV28, TRBJ1-2 and TRBJ2-5.

This clonotype appeared a few times. Its antigen is unknown. CDR3-region Arm-PCR and iRepertoire HTBI primers produced the TCR beta libraries. As processed by the authors: Identified segments across samples numbered about 64 TRBV and over eleven TRBJ. TCRdb reprocessed the multiplex PCR reads with MiXCR, giving one entry per CDR3 protein. TCRdb's processing, not the authors' own work, is the source of the V and J calls. The sample records hundreds of thousands of distinct CDR3 sequences, 20% being singletons. Time point: persistent/refractory GD, antithyroid drugs over 5 years with positive TRAb. Construction of the TCR library relied on RNA isolated from PBMCs. Nine-milliliter peripheral blood samples went into EDTA tubes. Germline V CDR1 and CDR2: DFQATT, SNEGSKA (reference sequence). V was trimmed by 3 bases and J by 2 bases, leaving 11 bases between them. The CDR3 totals 14 residues.

Sequenced material: peripheral blood mononuclear cells (PBMCs), taken when the disease was refractory, from a patient treated with antithyroid drugs. The chain recombines TRBV20-1 with TRBJ1-5, with no clear D. The receptor was derived from a female donor with Graves disease. CDR3 protein: CSASISGGNQPQHF. CDR3 bases: TGCAGTGCTAGTATCTCCGGGGGCAATCAGCCCCAGCATTTT.